The entry below describes one TCR beta chain. Relative to the germline gene, one junction end is altered; a read error may explain this. The repertoire was sequenced with immunoSEQ multiplex PCR; TCRdb's copy has only in-frame clones and lacks some. Seen here are around 300,000 clones, around 82% observed once, and the top ten hold just under 3%. The CDR3 runs to 13 residues. Per the germline V gene, CDR1 is SGHNT and CDR2 is YYREEE (reference sequence). The data were taken from a study of blood T cell repertoires in COVID-19. This rearrangement joins TRBV5-4 to TRBJ1-1, with a tentative D call TRBD1 (5 bases). The TCR comes from a man younger than 45 with active or convalescent COVID-19. The specimen was peripheral blood. The CDR3, as DNA: TGTGCCAGCAGTTTGGGGCCAGGATCTGAAGCTTTCTTT. Amino acids: CASSLGPGSEAFF.